This passage covers 18 T cell receptor beta chains from one sample sequenced in a study of CD8+CD57+ T cells in acquired aplastic anemia. For CDR3 and TCR beta VDJ profiling, genomic DNA was the template used. TCRdb used MiXCR to reprocess the reads, holding one entry per CDR3 protein. This table has 150,000 to 200,000 distinct CDR3 sequences, roughly 40% appearing once. Specimen: sorted CD4+, CD8+, or CD8+CD57+ T cells (not recorded which) from PBMCs. The source of these receptors is a human donor in good health.

The chain couples TRBV20-1 to TRBJ1-1, with 9 bases that match TRBD1. This CDR3 region has 13 residues. V shed 5 bases and J 3 bases; nucleotides not matched to a gene: 4. The germline CDR1 and CDR2 sequences are DFQATT and SNEGSKA (reference sequence). CDR3 nucleotides: TGCAGTGCTTTCCGGGACAGGGACACTGAAGCTTTCTTT. This translates into CSAFRDRDTEAFF.

There are many counts of this clonotype. This chain connects TRBV19 to TRBJ1-5; 8 positions match TRBD1. The CDR3 contains 14 residues. The germline CDR1 and CDR2 sequences are LNHDA and SQIVND (reference sequence). V was pared by 6 bases and J by 7 bases, with 8 bases of the junction left unmatched. The CDR3 loop reads CASRTGALIQPQHF. The CDR3 DNA sequence: TGTGCCAGTAGGACAGGGGCTCTTATCCAGCCCCAGCATTTT.

This clonotype has ten or more counts. This chain connects TRBV6-1 to TRBJ2-7, with D perhaps matching TRBD1 (6 bases). V was trimmed by 4 bases and J by 3 bases, leaving 13 bases between them. Germline CDR1 MNHNS, CDR2 SASEGT. This CDR3 is built from 14 residues. The CDR3 is CASSGTKDSYEQYF. Here the CDR3 DNA reads TGTGCCAGCAGTGGTACTAAGGACAGCTACGAGCAGTACTTC.

The genes are TRBV18 and TRBJ2-7; D remains ambiguous. Germline-derived CDR1 and CDR2 are KGHSH and LQKENI. CDR3 length: 13 residues. V lost 2 bases to trimming and J lost 5 bases, with 10 bases between them. CDR3 region: CASSPFGVDEQYF. CDR3 sequence (DNA): TGTGCCAGCTCACCATTTGGGGTCGACGAGCAGTACTTC.

The rearrangement uses TRBV5-6 and TRBJ1-6; D is uncertain. The CDR3 totals 16 residues. Trimming cost V 0 bases and J 0 bases, with 7 bases left between them. Germline V gives CDR1 SGHDT, CDR2 YYEEEE. The CDR3 DNA follows: TGTGCCAGCAGCTTGGGTGTCAGCTCCTATAATTCACCCCTCCACTTT. This translates into CASSLGVSSYNSPLHF.

The chain employs TRBV20-1 and TRBJ2-5; TRBD1 matches 9 bases. Germline values: CDR1 DFQATT, CDR2 SNEGSKA (reference sequence). This CDR3 has 14 amino acids. With 1 base clipped from V and 7 bases from J, the junction kept 7 bases outside the gene matches. The CDR3 sequence: CSARVDRGLGTQYF. Here the CDR3 DNA reads TGCAGTGCTAGAGTTGACAGGGGGTTAGGGACCCAGTACTTC.

The chain links TRBV18 to TRBJ2-1, with D perhaps TRBD1 (6 bases). The length of the CDR3 is 16 residues. The germline V gene encodes CDR1 KGHSH and CDR2 LQKENI. Deletions cut 0 bases from V and 9 bases from J, with 18 bases between. CDR3 sequence: CASSPPNRGEDSEQFF. The CDR3 bases are TGTGCCAGCTCACCACCTAATCGGGGTGAGGACAGTGAGCAGTTCTTC.

The chain is built from TRBV20-1 and TRBJ1-3, with D maybe TRBD1 (5 bases). CDR1 and CDR2 (germline): DFQATT, SNEGSKA (reference sequence). CDR3 length equals 13 residues. With 4 bases removed from V and 8 bases from J, the gap between germline ends came to 15 bases. CDR3 region: CSAKEGALDTIYF. In DNA, the CDR3 is TGCAGTGCTAAGGAAGGGGCCTTAGACACCATATATTTT.

In its sample, this clonotype was seen many times. The chain carries TRBV5-5 and TRBJ2-7; 11 bases align to TRBD1. Losses at the gene ends were 0 bases for V and 5 bases for J; bases not matched to a gene: 4. The CDR3 spans 15 residues. CDR1 SGHKS and CDR2 YYEKEE come from the germline V gene (reference sequence). CDR3 nucleotides: TGTGCCAGCAGCTTGGCCGGACAGGGGGCCCACGAGCAGTACTTC. Translating it yields CASSLAGQGAHEQYF.

This clonotype was observed at least ten times. The genes are TRBV5-4 and TRBJ2-2, with unresolved D. Trimming removed 4 bases from V and 4 bases from J, with 8 bases in between. Germline CDR1 SGHNT, CDR2 YYREEE (reference sequence). The CDR3 is 13 amino acids. In DNA, the CDR3 is TGTGCCAGCAGCCGACACCCCACCGGGGAGCTGTTTTTT. It translates to CASSRHPTGELFF.

This clonotype came up many times. V is TRBV10-3 and J is TRBJ2-1, with 14 bases fitting TRBD2. CDR3 length: 16 residues. The trim removed 6 bases at V and 8 bases at J, leaving 9 bases unmatched. Germline V gene sequence: CDR1 ENHRY, CDR2 SYGVKD. CDR3 region: CAIRDTGTSGSYEQFF. In DNA form, the CDR3 reads TGTGCCATCAGAGATACCGGGACTAGCGGGAGCTATGAGCAGTTCTTC.

This clonotype showed up just a few times. This sequence joins TRBV29-1 and TRBJ2-1, with D possibly matching TRBD1 (6 bases). Germline-derived CDR1 and CDR2 are SQVTM and ANQGSEA. CDR3 length: 12 amino acids. Trimming pared 4 bases from V and 9 bases from J, leaving 13 bases between. The CDR3 DNA sequence: TGCAGCGTTGCACAGGGTGTAGCTGAGCAGTTCTTC. Translating gives CSVAQGVAEQFF.

V and J are TRBV20-1 and TRBJ1-5; a weak D match, TRBD1 (5 bases). This CDR3 is 14 amino acids long. V dropped 4 bases and J dropped 3 bases, with 13 bases sitting between them. The germline gives CDR1 DFQATT, CDR2 SNEGSKA (reference sequence). CDR3: CSAISGRVNQPQHF. The CDR3 nucleotides read TGCAGTGCTATTTCGGGGCGGGTCAATCAGCCCCAGCATTTT.

Written as DNA, the CDR3 is TGTGCCAGCAGTCGCCATAACAGTCTCGGGGCCAACGTCCTGACTTTC. Translation: CASSRHNSLGANVLTF. This chain joins TRBV28 and TRBJ2-6; no clear D. CDR3 length: 16 residues. V dropped 5 bases and J dropped 4 bases, with 15 bases sitting between them. Germline V gene data show CDR1 as MDHEN and CDR2 as SYDVKM.

The rearrangement uses TRBV24-1 and TRBJ1-1, with D perhaps TRBD1 (5 bases). Germline V gives CDR1 KGHDR, CDR2 SFDVKD. The CDR3 runs 14 residues. V gave up 4 bases and J gave up 1 base, with 9 bases separating them. The CDR3 region is CATSEGRENTEAFF. The DNA for the CDR3 is TGTGCCACCAGTGAAGGCAGGGAGAACACTGAAGCTTTCTTT.

The chain couples TRBV29-1 to TRBJ1-1, with a possible D match to TRBD1 (6 bases). Germline V lookup: CDR1 SQVTM, CDR2 ANQGSEA. V lost 6 bases and J lost 0, with 14 bases in between. The CDR3 covers 14 residues. For the CDR3, the DNA is TGCAGCGTCGCCCGACAGGACATGAACACTGAAGCTTTCTTT. Protein product: CSVARQDMNTEAFF.

A remark on this clonotype: A much larger clone sits a single nucleotide away, making a read error possible. The chain employs TRBV6-5 and TRBJ2-7; D is perhaps TRBD1 or TRBD2 (5 bases each). The CDR3 contains 14 residues. Looked up from germline, CDR1 is MNHEY and CDR2 is SVGAGI. The CDR3 nucleotides are TGTGTCAGCAGTTACGAGAGGGGCTCCTACGAGCAGTACTTC. It is translated as CVSSYERGSYEQYF.

The chain employs TRBV2 and TRBJ2-5; 12 nucleotides line up with TRBD1. The J segment lost 4 bases and the V segment lost 4 bases, leaving 4 bases of the junction unmatched. The V gene's germline CDR1 is SNHLY and CDR2 FYNNEI. This CDR3 comprises 15 residues. The CDR3 sequence is CASSAGTGGGETQYF. DNA for the CDR3: TGTGCCAGCAGTGCCGGGACAGGGGGCGGAGAGACCCAGTACTTC.